What follows is one T cell receptor (beta chain) and its context. Its antigen is unidentified. Germline CDR1 and CDR2: MNHEY and SMNVEV (reference sequence). The trim removed 6 bases at V and 2 bases at J, leaving 1 base unmatched. The CDR3 contains 12 residues. The record originates from a study of T-cell memory formation after mild COVID-19. Notes on the study in general: Clones which contracted sat mainly in CM and EM if CD4+, and in EMRA if CD8+. Clones contracting over day 15 to 85 were CD4/CD8 balanced, with later expanders leaning CD4+.

The TCR alpha and TCR beta cDNA libraries, bearing sample barcodes and UMIs, were generated by 5'RACE using constant-segment primers. Via MiXCR, TCRdb re-called the 5' RACE reads, giving one row per CDR3 protein. Of some 150,000 distinct CDR3 sequences listed, 25% are singletons. Sequenced: PBMCs or a T cell subset sorted from them (not recorded which). The rearrangement uses TRBV27 and TRBJ2-7; 7 nucleotides align to TRBD1. The source is an adult woman who had mild COVID-19 (a few samples of this study predate the infection). Cell type and time point are not known. The DNA for the CDR3 is TGTGCCAGCAGGACAGGGACCTACGAGCAGTACTTC. Translating gives CASRTGTYEQYF.